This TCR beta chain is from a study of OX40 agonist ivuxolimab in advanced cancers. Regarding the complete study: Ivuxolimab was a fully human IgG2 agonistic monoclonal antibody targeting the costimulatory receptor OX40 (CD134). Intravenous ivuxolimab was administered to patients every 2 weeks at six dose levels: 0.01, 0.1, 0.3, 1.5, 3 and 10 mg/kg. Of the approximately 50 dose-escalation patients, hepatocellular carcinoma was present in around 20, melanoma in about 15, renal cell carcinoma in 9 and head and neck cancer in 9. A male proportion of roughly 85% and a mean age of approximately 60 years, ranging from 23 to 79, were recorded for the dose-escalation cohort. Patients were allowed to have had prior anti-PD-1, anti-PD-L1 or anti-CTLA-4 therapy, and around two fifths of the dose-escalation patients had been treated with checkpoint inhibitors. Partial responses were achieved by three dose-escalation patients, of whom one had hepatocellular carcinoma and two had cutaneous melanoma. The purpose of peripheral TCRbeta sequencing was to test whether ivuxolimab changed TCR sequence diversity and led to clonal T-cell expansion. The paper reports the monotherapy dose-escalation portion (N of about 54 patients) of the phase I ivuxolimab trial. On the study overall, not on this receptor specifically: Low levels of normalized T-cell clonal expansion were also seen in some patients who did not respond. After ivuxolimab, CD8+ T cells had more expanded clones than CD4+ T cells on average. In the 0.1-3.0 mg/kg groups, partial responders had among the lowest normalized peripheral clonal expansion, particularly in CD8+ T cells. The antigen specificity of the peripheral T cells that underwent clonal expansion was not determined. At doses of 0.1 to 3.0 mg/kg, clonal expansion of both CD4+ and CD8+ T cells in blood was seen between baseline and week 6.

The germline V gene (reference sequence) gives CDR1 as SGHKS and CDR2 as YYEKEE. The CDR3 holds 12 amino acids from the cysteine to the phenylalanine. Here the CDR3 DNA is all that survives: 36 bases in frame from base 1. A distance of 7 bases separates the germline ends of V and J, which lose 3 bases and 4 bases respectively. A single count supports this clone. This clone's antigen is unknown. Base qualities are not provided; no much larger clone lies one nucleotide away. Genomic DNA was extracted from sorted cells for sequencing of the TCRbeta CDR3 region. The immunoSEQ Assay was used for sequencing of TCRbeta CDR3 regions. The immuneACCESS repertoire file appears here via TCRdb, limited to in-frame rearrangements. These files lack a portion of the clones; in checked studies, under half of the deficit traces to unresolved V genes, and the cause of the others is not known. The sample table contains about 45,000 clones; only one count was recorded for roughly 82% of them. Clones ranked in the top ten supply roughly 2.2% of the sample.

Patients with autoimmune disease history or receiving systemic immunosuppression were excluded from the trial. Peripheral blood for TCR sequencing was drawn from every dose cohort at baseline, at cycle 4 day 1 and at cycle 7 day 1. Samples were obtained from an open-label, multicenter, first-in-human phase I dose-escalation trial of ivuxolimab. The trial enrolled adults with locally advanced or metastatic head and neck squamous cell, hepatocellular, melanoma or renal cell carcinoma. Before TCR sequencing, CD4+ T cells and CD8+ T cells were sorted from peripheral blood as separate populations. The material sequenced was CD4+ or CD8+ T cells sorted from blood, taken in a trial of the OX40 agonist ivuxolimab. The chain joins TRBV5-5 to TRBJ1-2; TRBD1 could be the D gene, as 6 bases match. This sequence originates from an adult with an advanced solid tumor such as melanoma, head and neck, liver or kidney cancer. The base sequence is TGTGCCAGCAGCTCGGACAGCTATGGCTACACCTTC. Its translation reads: CASSSDSYGYTF.